One sample yielded the 29 T cell receptor beta chains listed below, sequenced in a study of cytomegalovirus exposure and HLA in healthy donors. The PCR contained 60 Vbeta and 13 Jbeta primers. This table comes from immunoSEQ multiplex PCR, and its TCRdb copy is limited to in-frame clones, with some not included. Seen here are approximately 200,000 clones, 65% to 90% observed once, and the top ten hold approximately 2.1%. The sequenced material came from PBMCs. The receptors shown here come from a woman between 50 and 59 years old in good health and CMV-seronegative.

This chain links TRBV7-8 with TRBJ2-1; 8 positions match TRBD2. J lost 8 bases, V lost 4 bases, and 16 bases had no gene match. The germline gives CDR1 SGHVS, CDR2 FQNEAQ. The CDR3 consists of 17 residues. The CDR3, as DNA: TGTGCCAGCAGCTCACCCCACGGACTAGCCCGGGGCGATGAGCAGTTCTTC. Protein sequence: CASSSPHGLARGDEQFF.

The genes are TRBV9 and TRBJ1-2; 7 bases are shared with TRBD1. V lost 3 bases to trimming and J lost 2 bases; unmatched junction nucleotides: 7. Germline-derived CDR1 and CDR2 are SGDLS and YYNGEE. CDR3 size: 15 residues. CDR3 nucleotides: TGTGCCAGCAGCGCCCGGGGACAGCTCAACTATGGCTACACCTTC. Translated, it gives CASSARGQLNYGYTF.

In this sample, this clone turned up once. The chain links TRBV10-2 to TRBJ2-7; 9 bases map to TRBD2. The trim removed 8 bases at V and 12 bases at J, leaving 14 bases unmatched. Looked up from germline, CDR1 is WSHSY and CDR2 is SAAADI. The CDR3 length is 13 residues. CDR3 sequence: CASGGLAGALGYF. As DNA, the CDR3 is TGCGCCAGCGGAGGGTTAGCGGGGGCCCTGGGGTACTTC.

This chain's CDR3 is CASSLRRVGTNEQYF. The CDR3 DNA reads as TGTGCCAGCAGTTTAAGGAGGGTGGGAACTAACGAGCAGTACTTC. The rearrangement uses TRBV27 and TRBJ2-7; a possible D gene is TRBD2 (6 bases). V shed 2 bases and J shed 5 bases, with 16 bases lying between them. Germline lookup yields CDR1 MNHEY and CDR2 SMNVEV (reference sequence). The CDR3 spans 15 residues.

J is TRBJ2-1 and V is TRBV30, with D perhaps TRBD2 (5 bases). V shed 2 bases and J shed 13 bases, with 12 bases lying between them. The CDR3 contains 11 residues. The germline CDR1 and CDR2 sequences are GTSNPN and SVGIG (reference sequence). This CDR3 is CAWSPTTGQFF. The CDR3 DNA sequence: TGTGCCTGGAGTCCGACTACCGGTCAGTTCTTC.

The V and J genes are TRBV5-8 and TRBJ2-2; 8 bases agree with TRBD2. This CDR3 has 11 amino acids. The V segment lost 4 bases and the J segment 13 bases; nucleotides outside the gene matches: 3. Per germline, CDR1 SGHTS and CDR2 YDEGEE. In DNA form, the CDR3 reads TGTGCCAGCAGCCCTAGCGGGTGGCTGTTTTTT. This codes for CASSPSGWLFF.

The genes are TRBV28 and TRBJ2-3; 7 nucleotides match TRBD2. Per germline, CDR1 MDHEN and CDR2 SYDVKM. V gave up 2 bases and J gave up 1 base; unmatched junction bases: 0. The CDR3 length is 14 residues. Here the CDR3 DNA reads TGTGCCAGCAGTTTAGGGGGGGGCACAGATACGCAGTATTTT. It translates to CASSLGGGTDTQYF.

V is TRBV5-1 and J is TRBJ2-1; tentatively, D is TRBD2 (6 bases). CDR1 SGHRS and CDR2 YFSETQ come from the germline V gene. The CDR3 is 14 amino acids. V lost 4 bases and J 4 bases, leaving 12 bases between the germline ends. The CDR3 spells CASSGTGSYNEQFF. DNA for the CDR3: TGCGCCAGCAGCGGAACCGGGAGTTACAATGAGCAGTTCTTC.

Only one count was recorded for this clone. The chain employs TRBV27 and TRBJ2-7, with 9 bases that match TRBD1. CDR1 is MNHEY, CDR2 SMNVEV, per germline (reference sequence). V shed 4 bases, J shed 4 bases, and the junction held 5 bases outside the gene matches. The CDR3 is 14 residues long. The CDR3 region has the DNA TGTGCCAGCAGTTCAGGACAGGGGATGTACGAGCAGTACTTC. Its protein product is CASSSGQGMYEQYF.

This chain joins TRBV27 and TRBJ2-7; no reliable D call. The germline V gene encodes CDR1 MNHEY and CDR2 SMNVEV (reference sequence). Trimming removed 1 base at V and 6 bases at J, with 13 bases between. This CDR3 is 14 amino acids long. CDR3 DNA: TGTGCCAGCAGTTTATACCAGGCAGGAAGCGAGCAGTACTTC. It is translated as CASSLYQAGSEQYF.

V usage is TRBV9 and J usage is TRBJ2-1; possible D gene TRBD2, 5 bases. Per the germline V gene, CDR1 is SGDLS and CDR2 is YYNGEE. V was cut by 3 bases and J by 5 bases, with 12 bases left in between. There are 14 residues in the CDR3. The DNA for the CDR3 is TGTGCCAGCAGCGCCCCAGAGCGGCACAATGAGCAGTTCTTC. Translation: CASSAPERHNEQFF.

The V gene is TRBV9, the J gene TRBJ2-2, with 8 bases identical to TRBD1. The V segment lost 3 bases and the J segment 7 bases; nucleotides outside the gene matches: 5. The germline CDR1 and CDR2 sequences are SGDLS and YYNGEE. The CDR3 consists of 14 residues. The CDR3 is CASSGQGLGGELFF. The CDR3 DNA reads TGTGCCAGCAGCGGACAGGGGTTGGGCGGGGAGCTGTTTTTT. Complete variable domain (other parts from reference TRBV9 and TRBJ2-2): DSGVTQTPKHLITATGQRVTLRCSPRSGDLSVYWYQQSLDQGLQFLIQYYNGEERAKGNILERFSAQQFPDLHSELNLSSLELGDSALYFCASSGQGLGGELFFGEGSRLTVL.

V and J are TRBV6-1 and TRBJ2-1, with 8 bases fitting TRBD1. V gave up 3 bases and J gave up 9 bases; unmatched junction bases: 7. This CDR3 has 14 amino acids. The germline V gene has CDR1 MNHNS and CDR2 SASEGT. CDR3 coding DNA: TGTGCCAGCAGTGAGGACAGGGTCAGGACTGAGCAGTTCTTC. Translated, it gives CASSEDRVRTEQFF.

The chain joins TRBV18 to TRBJ2-5, with 7 bases aligning to TRBD1. Trimming at V came to 1 base and at J to 0 bases, leaving 5 bases not matched to a gene. Per germline, CDR1 KGHSH and CDR2 LQKENI. There are 16 residues in the CDR3. The CDR3 region has the DNA TGTGCCAGCTCACCACGGGAGACAGGGAACCAAGAGACCCAGTACTTC. Its protein is CASSPRETGNQETQYF.

This clone was counted a few times. This chain connects TRBV19 to TRBJ2-2; 10 nucleotides align to TRBD2. J lost 4 bases, V lost 7 bases, and 3 bases had no gene match. CDR3 length: 14 amino acids. The germline V gene encodes CDR1 LNHDA and CDR2 SQIVND (reference sequence). The CDR3: CASNLAGGTGELFF. The CDR3 DNA reads as TGTGCCAGTAACTTAGCGGGAGGCACCGGGGAGCTGTTTTTT.

The V call is TRBV11-2, the J call TRBJ2-7; possible D gene TRBD1, 6 bases. The germline V gene encodes CDR1 SGHAT and CDR2 FQNNGV. The CDR3 has 15 amino acids. Between the trimmed V and J ends, which lost 0 bases and 4 bases, there was a span of 13 bases. The CDR3 loop reads CASSLEAGARYEQYF. For the CDR3, the DNA is TGTGCCAGCAGCTTAGAGGCAGGGGCAAGGTACGAGCAGTACTTC. The full variable domain, completed using reference TRBV11-2 and TRBJ2-7, is EAGVAQSPRYKIIEKRQSVAFWCNPISGHATLYWYQQILGQGPKLLIQFQNNGVVDDSQLPKDRFSAERLKGVDSTLKIQPAKLEDSAVYLCASSLEAGARYEQYFGPGTRLTVT.

V gene TRBV27 combines with J gene TRBJ2-5, with D perhaps TRBD2 (6 bases). Germline values: CDR1 MNHEY, CDR2 SMNVEV (reference sequence). The CDR3 runs to 15 residues. Between the trimmed V and J ends, which lost 5 bases and 4 bases, there was a span of 17 bases. The CDR3 spells CASSHRTNPGETQYF. CDR3 sequence (DNA): TGTGCCAGCAGTCACCGGACTAACCCCGGAGAGACCCAGTACTTC.

The rearrangement links TRBV15 to TRBJ2-7; maybe TRBD1 (6 bases). V lost 2 bases to trimming and J lost 0 bases, with 14 bases between them. Germline V gene sequence: CDR1 LNHNV, CDR2 YYDKDF (reference sequence). The CDR3 consists of 16 residues. CDR3 bases: TGTGCCACCAGCAGACCCCCTGGGGGCAGCTCCTACGAGCAGTACTTC. Translation: CATSRPPGGSSYEQYF.

The rearrangement uses TRBV10-1 and TRBJ1-3; D ambiguous. The germline V gene has CDR1 WNHNN and CDR2 SYGVQD (reference sequence). Trimming left V 2 bases short and J 1 base short, with 9 bases between. The CDR3 runs to 15 residues. CDR3 bases: TGCGCCAGCAGTGAGACTCGAGGTTCTGGAAACACCATATATTTT. Residues: CASSETRGSGNTIYF.

This chain uses TRBV13 with TRBJ2-3, with unresolved D. Looked up from germline, CDR1 is PRHDT and CDR2 is FYEKMQ (reference sequence). CDR3 length equals 15 residues. Trimming left V 0 bases short and J 4 bases short, with 11 bases between. The CDR3 loop is CASSLGPRNADTQYF. CDR3 sequence (DNA): TGTGCCAGCAGCTTAGGCCCGAGGAACGCAGATACGCAGTATTTT.

The genes are TRBV12-5 and TRBJ2-2, with D maybe TRBD1 (6 bases). V gave up 1 base and J gave up 5 bases, with 8 bases separating them. The CDR3 covers 14 residues. Germline V gene data show CDR1 as LGHNT and CDR2 as FRNRAP. This chain's CDR3 is CASGLGGGTGELFF. DNA of the CDR3: TGTGCTAGTGGTTTGGGAGGGGGAACCGGGGAGCTGTTTTTT. Looking up the rest from reference TRBV12-5 and TRBJ2-2 gives the full variable domain: DARVTQTPRHKVTEMGQEVTMRCQPILGHNTVFWYRQTMMQGLELLAYFRNRAPLDDSGMPKDRFSAEMPDATLATLKIQPSEPRDSAVYFCASGLGGGTGELFFGEGSRLTVL.

J is TRBJ1-1 and V is TRBV5-1; 7 nucleotides match TRBD1. CDR1 is SGHRS, CDR2 YFSETQ, per germline. The CDR3 loop spans 16 amino acids. V trimming: 0 bases; J trimming: 0 bases; junction bases outside the gene matches: 5. The CDR3 sequence: CASSLVTGAMNTEAFF. In DNA form, the CDR3 reads TGCGCCAGCAGCTTGGTAACAGGGGCCATGAACACTGAAGCTTTCTTT.

The chain recombines TRBV5-4 with TRBJ2-7; 8 bases are shared with TRBD1. CDR1 and CDR2 from the germline V gene are SGHNT and YYREEE (reference sequence). The CDR3 is 14 residues long. V trimming: 4 bases; J trimming: 6 bases; junction bases outside the gene matches: 9. The CDR3 region has the DNA TGTGCCAGCAGCGCCAGGGGGCCCCTATCCGAGCAGTACTTC. Its protein product is CASSARGPLSEQYF.

The chain combines TRBV5-1 with TRBJ2-3; 13 bases line up with TRBD2. CDR3 length equals 19 residues. Germline V gives CDR1 SGHRS, CDR2 YFSETQ. The V and J ends lost 4 bases and 6 bases, in that order; junction bases with no gene match: 17. The CDR3 region is CASSPGLAGTNTQGDTQYF. The CDR3 region has the DNA TGCGCCAGCAGCCCGGGACTAGCGGGGACAAACACCCAGGGGGATACGCAGTATTTT.

This clone was seen a few times. The chain carries TRBV6-5 and TRBJ2-7, with D perhaps TRBD1 (6 bases). CDR3 length: 15 amino acids. V lost 0 bases and J lost 3, with 12 bases in between. The V gene's germline CDR1 is MNHEY and CDR2 SVGAGI. CDR3 loop: CASSYSPGQRYEQYF. The DNA for the CDR3 is TGTGCCAGCAGTTACTCCCCCGGACAGCGCTACGAGCAGTACTTC.

Concerning this clone: Compared with germline, one end of the junction differs, possibly owing to a read error. The V gene is TRBV18, the J gene TRBJ1-2; TRBD1 is a possible D gene (5 bases). The CDR3 sequence is 12 residues long. Germline CDR1 reads KGHSH; CDR2 reads LQKENI. Here the CDR3 DNA reads TGTGCCAGCCCACCCGGAGGGGACGGAGGCACCTTC. Its protein product is CASPPGGDGGTF.

The chain recombines TRBV27 with TRBJ2-2, with TRBD1 as a possible D gene (5 bases). Germline loops: CDR1 MNHEY, CDR2 SMNVEV (reference sequence). V lost 6 bases and J 0 bases, leaving 8 bases between the germline ends. The CDR3 consists of 14 residues. Here the CDR3 DNA reads TGTGCCAGCAGGTGGGGCCCGAACACCGGGGAGCTGTTTTTT. Translating gives CASRWGPNTGELFF.

This clone was seen a single time. The chain uses TRBV5-1 and TRBJ2-3, with unresolved D. Germline V lookup: CDR1 SGHRS, CDR2 YFSETQ. This CDR3 is built from 15 residues. V was shortened by 4 bases and J by 0 bases, with 12 bases between the two germline ends. CDR3 bases: TGCGCCAGCAGCCCCCTGAACTCTAGCACAGATACGCAGTATTTT. Its translation: CASSPLNSSTDTQYF. The full variable domain, with the rest looked up from reference TRBV5-1 and TRBJ2-3, is KAGVTQTPRYLIKTRGQQVTLSCSPISGHRSVSWYQQTPGQGLQFLFEYFSETQRNKGNFPGRFSGRQFSNSRSEMNVSTLELGDSALYLCASSPLNSSTDTQYFGPGTRLTVL.

The genes are TRBV28 and TRBJ2-7, with 7 nucleotides matching TRBD1. Germline V CDR1 and CDR2: MDHEN, SYDVKM. Trimming cost V 6 bases and J 13 bases; bases outside gene matches: 9. The CDR3 sequence is 11 residues long. The CDR3 nucleotides read TGTGCCAGCAGCCGCGACAGGGAAGGATACTTC. Translation: CASSRDREGYF.